These 29 T cell receptor beta chains were sequenced from one sample in a study of beta chain features in type 1 diabetes. Expressed TCRB transcripts got sequenced, as all isolated RNA was reverse transcribed. TCRdb keeps only in-frame clones here, not all; method: immunoSEQ multiplex PCR. The sample includes 300,000 to 450,000 clones, roughly 21% of them seen just once. Sample: naive CD4+ T cells from blood. The origin of the receptors is a woman aged 18 to 35 in good health.

The sample holds a few counts of this clone. This chain connects TRBV7-9 to TRBJ2-2; a possible D gene is TRBD1 (6 bases). Germline V gene lookup returns CDR1 SEHNR and CDR2 FQNEAQ (reference sequence). With 5 bases removed from V and 5 bases from J, the gap between germline ends came to 9 bases. The CDR3 consists of 13 residues. The CDR3: CASSPTGTGELFF. As DNA, the CDR3 is TGTGCCAGCAGCCCCACAGGGACCGGGGAGCTGTTTTTT.

The genes are TRBV2 and TRBJ1-2, with TRBD1 matching 12 bases. V gave up 8 bases and J gave up 7 bases; unmatched junction bases: 2. CDR1 and CDR2 (germline): SNHLY, FYNNEI. The CDR3 loop spans 12 amino acids. CDR3 nucleotide sequence: TGTGCCAGCGGGACAGGGGGCGGTGGCTACACCTTC. Translated: CASGTGGGGYTF.

This clone has more than one count but fewer than ten. This rearrangement joins TRBV18 to TRBJ2-1; 7 bases are shared with TRBD2. In germline, CDR1 is KGHSH, CDR2 LQKENI. The V and J ends lost 2 bases and 0 bases, in that order; junction bases with no gene match: 7. This CDR3 is built from 17 residues. CDR3 in DNA: TGTGCCAGCTCACCAAGCAATAGCGGGTACTCCTACAATGAGCAGTTCTTC. This gives the protein CASSPSNSGYSYNEQFF.

This chain connects TRBV5-6 to TRBJ2-1, with 10 bases fitting TRBD1. V was clipped by 2 bases and J by 7 bases; unmatched bases: 9. The germline V gene encodes CDR1 SGHDT and CDR2 YYEEEE. The CDR3 consists of 16 residues. The CDR3 loop is CASSFQGTGVENEQFF. DNA for the CDR3: TGTGCCAGCAGCTTTCAGGGGACAGGGGTGGAGAATGAGCAGTTCTTC.

This clone was seen a few times. The V and J genes are TRBV30 and TRBJ2-1; TRBD1 or TRBD2 may be the D gene (5 bases each). This CDR3 region has 14 residues. The germline V and J ends were trimmed by 8 bases and 6 bases, with 20 bases remaining between them. Germline CDR1 GTSNPN, CDR2 SVGIG (reference sequence). CDR3: CARGGQDSLNEQFF. The CDR3 DNA follows: TGTGCCAGGGGTGGTCAGGACTCTCTCAATGAGCAGTTCTTC.

This clone was counted a few times. The rearrangement joins TRBV4-3 to TRBJ2-3, with D maybe TRBD2 (6 bases). Germline assignment: CDR1 LGHNA and CDR2 YSLEER. V was pared by 6 bases and J by 0 bases, with 16 bases between. The CDR3 spans 16 residues. The CDR3 DNA follows: TGCGCCAGCAGTCGTTCGTGGGGGACTAGCACAGATACGCAGTATTTT. Its protein product is CASSRSWGTSTDTQYF.

The chain combines TRBV19 with TRBJ1-2; 8 nucleotides align to TRBD1. Germline CDR1 and CDR2: LNHDA and SQIVND (reference sequence). CDR3 length: 14 amino acids. Trimming at V came to 5 bases and at J to 2 bases, leaving 4 bases not matched to a gene. The CDR3 loop is CASSQQGENYGYTF. DNA for the CDR3: TGTGCCAGTAGTCAACAGGGGGAGAACTATGGCTACACCTTC.

The chain combines TRBV6-5 with TRBJ1-4, with D unresolved. Germline V gene lookup returns CDR1 MNHEY and CDR2 SVGAGI. V lost 7 bases and J lost 7, with 16 bases in between. This CDR3 contains 14 residues. The CDR3 protein is CASTMTILSEKLFF. The DNA of the CDR3 is TGTGCCAGCACCATGACAATCTTAAGTGAAAAACTGTTTTTT.

The chain combines TRBV30 with TRBJ2-1; 9 bases map to TRBD2. V lost 1 base and J lost 10; bases outside the gene matches: 11. Germline assignment: CDR1 GTSNPN and CDR2 SVGIG (reference sequence). The CDR3 length is 15 residues. CDR3 amino acids: CAWSGGLAGLEEQFF. The DNA for the CDR3 is TGTGCCTGGAGTGGGGGCCTAGCGGGGTTGGAAGAGCAGTTCTTC.

In its sample, this clone was seen a few times. The chain combines TRBV7-9 with TRBJ1-1, with a possible D match to TRBD1 (6 bases). The CDR3 is 13 amino acids. Trimming shortened V by 5 bases and J by 6 bases, and 13 bases separated the two germline ends. Germline V lookup: CDR1 SEHNR, CDR2 FQNEAQ (reference sequence). The CDR3 coding sequence is TGTGCCAGCAGCAATAGGGGGTATTCTGAAGCTTTCTTT. Protein: CASSNRGYSEAFF.

This clone was counted between two and nine times. The CDR3 DNA sequence: TGTGCCAGCAGTGAAGGGACAGGGAGGGAGACCCAGTACTTC. Encoded protein: CASSEGTGRETQYF. The V gene is TRBV2, the J gene TRBJ2-5; TRBD1 matches at 8 bases. Germline V gives CDR1 SNHLY, CDR2 FYNNEI. V shed 1 base and J 5 bases; nucleotides not matched to a gene: 3. The CDR3 has 14 amino acids.

The CDR3 reads CASKRTGYNYGYTF. CDR3 coding DNA: TGTGCCAGCAAAAGGACAGGGTATAACTATGGCTACACCTTC. V gene TRBV2 combines with J gene TRBJ1-2; 8 positions match TRBD1. Trimming at V came to 7 bases and at J to 1 base, leaving 5 bases not matched to a gene. The germline CDR1 and CDR2 sequences are SNHLY and FYNNEI. The CDR3 contains 14 residues.

The table lists this clone with a few counts. J is TRBJ2-1 and V is TRBV9; 11 bases match TRBD2. J gave up 2 bases and V 5 bases, and 3 bases lay outside the gene matches. The germline CDR1 and CDR2 sequences are SGDLS and YYNGEE. The CDR3 has 15 residues. CDR3 sequence reads: CASSPSGRPYNEQFF. The CDR3 bases are TGTGCCAGCAGTCCTAGCGGGAGGCCCTACAATGAGCAGTTCTTC.

The genes are TRBV5-1 and TRBJ1-1, with D tentatively TRBD1 (6 bases). The CDR3 is made up of 15 amino acids. Trimming removed 4 bases from V and 1 base from J, with 14 bases in between. CDR1 and CDR2 (germline): SGHRS, YFSETQ. The CDR3 DNA reads TGCGCCAGCAGCCCACCTCGGACAGCGAACACTGAAGCTTTCTTT. It is translated as CASSPPRTANTEAFF.

This clone was counted a few times. This sequence joins TRBV4-1 and TRBJ2-5; D perhaps matches TRBD2 (5 bases). CDR3 length: 13 amino acids. V was cut by 1 base and J by 3 bases, with 6 bases left in between. Germline values: CDR1 MGHRA, CDR2 YSYEKL. The CDR3 reads CASSQAGKETQYF. CDR3 nucleotides: TGCGCCAGCAGCCAAGCGGGGAAAGAGACCCAGTACTTC.

The chain joins TRBV4-1 to TRBJ2-5; 11 bases match TRBD1. The germline CDR1 and CDR2 sequences are MGHRA and YSYEKL. The CDR3 is 16 residues long. V gave up 0 bases and J gave up 8 bases; unmatched junction bases: 8. CDR3 in amino acids: CASSQDGQGARSTQYF. CDR3 in DNA: TGCGCCAGCAGCCAAGATGGACAGGGGGCCCGGTCTACCCAGTACTTC.

In this sample, this clone turned up a few times. The chain recombines TRBV7-3 with TRBJ2-7; 7 positions match TRBD2. Germline V lookup: CDR1 SGHTA, CDR2 FQGTGA. This CDR3 region has 14 residues. With V trimmed by 5 bases and J by 6 bases, 10 bases remained unmatched. The CDR3 sequence is CASSKSGREGEQYF. The CDR3 DNA follows: TGTGCCAGCAGCAAAAGTGGCAGGGAGGGCGAGCAGTACTTC.

This clone was seen a handful of times. The chain uses TRBV5-1 and TRBJ2-3; TRBD2 aligns across 9 bases. The length of the CDR3 is 14 residues. CDR1 is SGHRS and CDR2 is YFSETQ in the germline V gene. V dropped 3 bases and J dropped 3; count of bases not matched to a gene: 2. The CDR3 DNA sequence: TGCGCCAGCAGCTCAGGACTAGCGACAGATACGCAGTATTTT. Translating gives CASSSGLATDTQYF.

The chain recombines TRBV11-2 with TRBJ2-2; D is ambiguous. The V end lost 1 base, the J end lost 4 bases, and 4 bases lay between the germline ends. The CDR3 spans 13 residues. Per germline, CDR1 SGHAT and CDR2 FQNNGV. CDR3 in amino acids: CASSLVVTGELFF. CDR3 sequence (DNA): TGTGCCAGCAGCTTAGTCGTCACCGGGGAGCTGTTTTTT.

The chain joins TRBV4-1 to TRBJ1-2; TRBD1 agrees at 7 bases. The germline V gene encodes CDR1 MGHRA and CDR2 YSYEKL. CDR3 length: 17 residues. J gave up 4 bases and V 1 base, and 12 bases lay outside the gene matches. CDR3 bases: TGCGCCAGCAGCCAAGTTTTGGGCGTGGACAGGTCCTATGGCTACACCTTC. Encoded protein: CASSQVLGVDRSYGYTF.

This clone was seen more than once but under ten times. The gene calls are TRBV7-9 and TRBJ2-7; D is possibly TRBD2 (5 bases). V lost 6 bases and J 2 bases, leaving 14 bases between the germline ends. The CDR3 covers 14 residues. CDR1 and CDR2 from the germline V gene are SEHNR and FQNEAQ (reference sequence). The CDR3 loop reads CASSYTRGAYEQYF. The CDR3 DNA reads as TGTGCCAGCAGTTACACACGGGGAGCCTACGAGCAGTACTTC.

In its sample, this clone was seen a few times. The rearrangement links TRBV30 to TRBJ1-1; no clear D gene. Between the trimmed V and J ends, which lost 5 bases and 5 bases, there was a span of 12 bases. This CDR3 contains 12 residues. CDR1 GTSNPN and CDR2 SVGIG come from the germline V gene (reference sequence). The CDR3 DNA is TGTGCCTGGGGAGAGGGAACAACTGAAGCTTTCTTT. Protein: CAWGEGTTEAFF.

V is TRBV9 and J is TRBJ2-1, with 7 bases that match TRBD1. Germline V gene data show CDR1 as SGDLS and CDR2 as YYNGEE. The CDR3 runs to 12 residues. V lost 3 bases, J lost 9 bases, and 3 bases stayed unmatched. This chain's CDR3 is CASSAGGAEQFF. For the CDR3, the DNA is TGTGCCAGCAGCGCAGGGGGAGCTGAGCAGTTCTTC.

For the CDR3, the DNA is TGTGCCTGGAGTTGGGCCGGGGAGGCTCAGCCCCAGCATTTT. Amino acid sequence: CAWSWAGEAQPQHF. The chain has TRBV30 and TRBJ1-5; D gene ambiguous. Germline CDR1 and CDR2: GTSNPN and SVGIG (reference sequence). The CDR3 loop spans 14 amino acids. V dropped 2 bases and J dropped 6 bases, with 14 bases sitting between them.

This clone was detected only a few times. CDR3 protein: CAWSVTGTYGYTF. DNA of the CDR3: TGTGCCTGGAGTGTGACAGGGACCTATGGCTACACCTTC. The chain couples TRBV30 to TRBJ1-2, with 7 bases that match TRBD1. Germline CDR1 is GTSNPN and CDR2 is SVGIG (reference sequence). The V and J ends lost 0 bases and 4 bases, in that order; junction bases with no gene match: 2. The CDR3 loop spans 13 amino acids.

J is TRBJ2-5 and V is TRBV18, with TRBD1 identical over 10 bases. The trim removed 6 bases at V and 3 bases at J, leaving 10 bases unmatched. This CDR3 spans 16 amino acids. The germline gives CDR1 KGHSH, CDR2 LQKENI. The CDR3 sequence: CASSPGTGVGEETQYF. In DNA, the CDR3 is TGTGCCAGCTCCCCCGGGACAGGGGTTGGTGAAGAGACCCAGTACTTC.

This clone has more than one count but fewer than ten. This chain links TRBV6-5 with TRBJ1-1; 7 nucleotides agree with TRBD1. CDR1 and CDR2 (germline): MNHEY, SVGAGI. The CDR3 runs 13 residues. V lost 5 bases, J lost 1 base, and 1 base stayed unmatched. CDR3 region: CASSQGENTEAFF. The CDR3 DNA follows: TGTGCCAGCAGTCAGGGGGAGAACACTGAAGCTTTCTTT.

The chain recombines TRBV14 with TRBJ1-1, with unresolved D. Deletions cut 4 bases from V and 9 bases from J, with 12 bases between. CDR3 length: 12 residues. Per germline, CDR1 SGHDN and CDR2 FVKESK. CDR3 nucleotides: TGTGCCAGCAGCCGGAACACGGGGAAAGCTTTCTTT. Encoded protein: CASSRNTGKAFF.

The genes are TRBV7-2 and TRBJ2-3; weak D call: TRBD1 (5 bases). Trimming took off 5 bases at V and 0 bases at J, with 12 bases between the two ends. Germline-derived CDR1 and CDR2 are SGHTA and FQGNSA. CDR3 length equals 15 residues. CDR3 loop: CASSPTGISTDTQYF. Here the CDR3 DNA reads TGTGCCAGCAGCCCAACAGGAATAAGCACAGATACGCAGTATTTT.